The clone carrying this T cell receptor beta chain appeared many times. This sample stems from a study of T-cell reconstitution after alpha-beta-depleted transplantation in children. Germline V lookup: CDR1 LNHNV, CDR2 YYDKDF (reference sequence). Trimming shortened V by 0 bases and J by 8 bases, and 10 bases separated the two germline ends. The CDR3 spans 14 residues. Preparation of the TCRbeta library was carried out with unique molecular identifiers. TCRdb analysed the PCR reads with MiXCR anew, one entry per CDR3 protein. The sample contains 210,000 or so distinct CDR3 sequences, approximately 10% of which appear only once.

The sequenced sample was PBMCs from the stem cell graft donor, obtained from the stem cell graft. The chain recombines TRBV15 with TRBJ2-2, with D tentatively TRBD2 (5 bases). The TCR sequence derives from a human donor who donated a stem cell graft to a child with acute lymphoblastic leukemia. The CDR3 spells CATSRDRDWGELFF. DNA of the CDR3: TGTGCCACCAGCAGAGATCGGGATTGGGGGGAGCTGTTTTTT.